A selection of T cell receptor beta chains follows, all from one sample in a study of T cell responses to AZD1222 COVID-19 vaccine. Clones were sequenced by immunoSEQ multiplex PCR, and TCRdb holds only the in-frame ones, with some missing. The profile shows over 65,000 clones, approximately 87% of them singletons. The source material was peripheral blood, sampled on day 0 of AZD1222 vaccination. Receptors were obtained from an adult in good health. CDR3s include the opening cysteine and the closing phenylalanine or tryptophan. The D gene is left open where the match is weak.

cdr3_aa v_call d_call
CASSPPRDTEAFF TRBV5-6 .
CASTTSGAGTDTQYF TRBV19 TRBD2
CATSLAATYEQYF TRBV25-1 .
CASSATGTSVYNEQFF TRBV5-4 TRBD2
CASSPSPAQQETQYF TRBV9 .
CASSPGQVDNSPLHF TRBV11-2 TRBD1
CASGTGHLNEKLFF TRBV19 TRBD1
CASSPWSTNTGELFF TRBV3-1/TRBV3-2 .
CSVEGSGPSYNEQFF TRBV29-1 TRBD2
CASRTAGLKNIQYF TRBV6-5 .
CATSRPVGSGEKLFF TRBV15 .
CASSLFGQSNQPQHF TRBV7-2 .
CASKSYRDIDSGNTIYF TRBV19 .
CASSQGGQGKSPLHF TRBV4-2 TRBD1
CSADRQAEAFF TRBV20-1 .
CASSGDIGNTIYF TRBV10-1 .
CASSLKGNQPQHF TRBV5-8 .
CASSFTSGLTYF TRBV28 .
CASSLGQGSLGNEQFF TRBV9 TRBD1
CASGLVTGVYNEQFF TRBV12-5 .
CASSQGQGASTGELFF TRBV7-8 TRBD1
CASSLDIRTGMQEKLFF TRBV11-2 TRBD1
CASSLSTEAFF TRBV28 .
CASTAQGFQGEQYF TRBV11-2 .
CASSPRAQYSYNEQFF TRBV6-6 .
CASSLVNPLEQYF TRBV28 .
CASSSRLQGTTEAFF TRBV5-1 TRBD1
CASSNFGRFTGELFF TRBV19 TRBD2
CATSDPTGGGGETQYF TRBV24-1 .
CASSPEQGLGTDTQYF TRBV18 TRBD1
CASSEIGRTVSSYEQYF TRBV2 .
CASARGSNQPQHF TRBV19 .
CASSQDSQYTEAFF TRBV14 .
CASSLEGQPQHF TRBV12-3/TRBV12-4 .
CASSIRENTEAFF TRBV9 .
CASSPSPGQGSTGELFF TRBV2 TRBD1
CASRWDRGRSGYTF TRBV2 TRBD1
CASSRNNQPQHF TRBV28 .
CASSQPGGRTEAFF TRBV3-1/TRBV3-2 .
CASSQDNGGARNEQFF TRBV3-1/TRBV3-2 TRBD2
CASSYYRATYEQYF TRBV6-2/TRBV6-3 .
CASSPGVSTNEKLFF TRBV11-2 .
CASTMPGVSPLHF TRBV7-2 .
CASSLAGPLNTEAFF TRBV7-2 .
CASRLETEKHQPQHF TRBV2 .
CASSQGWGSENYGYTF TRBV4-1 .
CASTPQAGRQETQYF TRBV3-1/TRBV3-2 .
CASSLTLAVPWDNEQFF TRBV28 TRBD2
CASSERPALYTF TRBV6-1 .
CASSVAGGPIDTQYF TRBV5-1 TRBD2
CASSLDGGKRSNYGYTF TRBV5-1 .
CAWSVQGVYSYEQYF TRBV30 .
CAIRLAGTLNSDTQYF TRBV10-3 TRBD2
CASSLGTGTTGELFF TRBV4-1 TRBD1
CASSPAGQGEDTQYF TRBV4-1 TRBD1
CASSTRTSGDVETQYF TRBV5-4 TRBD2
CASSPEGRDRGFF TRBV5-1 TRBD1